There are many counts of the clone carrying this T cell receptor (beta chain). What it binds is unknown. The CDR3 runs to 14 residues. Germline V lookup: CDR1 DFQATT, CDR2 SNEGSKA (reference sequence). V lost 7 bases and J lost 1, with 14 bases in between. The data derive from a study of T-cell reconstitution after alpha-beta-depleted transplantation in children. Study-wide findings and caveats: Newly made T cells mostly supplied T-cell counts and diversity one year after transplant. The origin of high day-60 TCRbeta diversity in some patients lay in surviving recipient T cells and thymic progenitors. As was reported, about two months after transplant, alpha-beta T cells came from several hundred expanded graft clones.

Unique molecular identifiers featured in how the TCRbeta library was prepared. A single record per CDR3 protein comes from TCRdb applying MiXCR to the PCR reads. The sample records hundreds of thousands of distinct CDR3 sequences, roughly 14% being singletons. The specimen comprised PBMCs, sampled before TCRalphabeta/CD19-depleted stem cell transplant. This chain joins TRBV20-1 and TRBJ2-1; possible D gene TRBD2, 5 bases. The TCR originated in a girl aged 2 to 9 with congenital amegakaryocytic thrombocytopenia, due to receive a stem cell transplant. The CDR3 spells CSVPRVGSYNEQFF. CDR3 sequence (DNA): TGCAGTGTACCGAGGGTGGGGTCCTACAATGAGCAGTTCTTC.